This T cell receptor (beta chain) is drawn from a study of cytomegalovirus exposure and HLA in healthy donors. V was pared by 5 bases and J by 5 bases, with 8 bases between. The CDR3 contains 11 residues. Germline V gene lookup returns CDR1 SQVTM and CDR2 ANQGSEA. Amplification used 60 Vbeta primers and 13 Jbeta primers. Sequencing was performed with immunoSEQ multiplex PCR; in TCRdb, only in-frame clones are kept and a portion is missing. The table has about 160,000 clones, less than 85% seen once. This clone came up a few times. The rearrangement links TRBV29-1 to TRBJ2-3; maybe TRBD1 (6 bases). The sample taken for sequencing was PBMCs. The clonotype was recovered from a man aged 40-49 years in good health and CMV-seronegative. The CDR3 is CSVLQGDTQYF. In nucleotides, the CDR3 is TGCAGCGTTCTACAGGGAGATACGCAGTATTTT.